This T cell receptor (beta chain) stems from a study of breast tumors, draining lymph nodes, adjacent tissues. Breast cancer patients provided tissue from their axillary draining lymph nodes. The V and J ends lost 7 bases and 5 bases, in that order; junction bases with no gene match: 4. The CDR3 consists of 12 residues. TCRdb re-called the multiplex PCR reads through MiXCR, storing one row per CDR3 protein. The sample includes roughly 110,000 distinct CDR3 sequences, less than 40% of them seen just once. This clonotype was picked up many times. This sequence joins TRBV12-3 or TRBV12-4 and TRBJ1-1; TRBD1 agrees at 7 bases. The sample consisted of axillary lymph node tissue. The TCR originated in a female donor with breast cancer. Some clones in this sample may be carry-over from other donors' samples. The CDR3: CASTPGQTEAFF. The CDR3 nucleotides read TGTGCCAGCACCCCGGGACAGACTGAAGCTTTCTTT.